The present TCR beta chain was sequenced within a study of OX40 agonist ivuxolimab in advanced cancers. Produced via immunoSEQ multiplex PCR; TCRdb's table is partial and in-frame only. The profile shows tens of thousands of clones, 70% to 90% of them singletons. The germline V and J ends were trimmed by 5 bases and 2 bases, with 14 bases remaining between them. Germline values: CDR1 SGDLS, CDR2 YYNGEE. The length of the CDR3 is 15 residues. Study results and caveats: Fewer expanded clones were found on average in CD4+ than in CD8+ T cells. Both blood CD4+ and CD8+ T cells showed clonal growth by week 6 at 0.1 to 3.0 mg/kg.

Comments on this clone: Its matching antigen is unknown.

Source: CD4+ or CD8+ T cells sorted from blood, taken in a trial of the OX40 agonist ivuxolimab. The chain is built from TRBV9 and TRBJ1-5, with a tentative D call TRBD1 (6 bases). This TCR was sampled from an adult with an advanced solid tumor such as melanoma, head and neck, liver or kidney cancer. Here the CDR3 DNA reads TGTGCCAGCAGGCCTACAGGGTATGGCAATCAGCCCCAGCATTTT. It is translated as CASRPTGYGNQPQHF. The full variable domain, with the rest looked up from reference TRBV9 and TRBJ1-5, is DSGVTQTPKHLITATGQRVTLRCSPRSGDLSVYWYQQSLDQGLQFLIQYYNGEERAKGNILERFSAQQFPDLHSELNLSSLELGDSALYFCASRPTGYGNQPQHFGDGTRLSIL.